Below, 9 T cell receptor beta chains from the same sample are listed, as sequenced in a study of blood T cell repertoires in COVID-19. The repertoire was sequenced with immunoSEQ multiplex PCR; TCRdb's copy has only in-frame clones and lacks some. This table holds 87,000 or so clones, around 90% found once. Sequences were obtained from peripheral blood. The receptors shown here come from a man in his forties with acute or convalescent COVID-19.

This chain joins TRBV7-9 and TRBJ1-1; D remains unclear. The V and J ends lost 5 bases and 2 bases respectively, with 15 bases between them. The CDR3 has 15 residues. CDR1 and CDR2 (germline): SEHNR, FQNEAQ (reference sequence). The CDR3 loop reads CASSTPVRGNTEAFF. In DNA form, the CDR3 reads TGTGCCAGCAGCACACCCGTCCGGGGAAACACTGAAGCTTTCTTT.

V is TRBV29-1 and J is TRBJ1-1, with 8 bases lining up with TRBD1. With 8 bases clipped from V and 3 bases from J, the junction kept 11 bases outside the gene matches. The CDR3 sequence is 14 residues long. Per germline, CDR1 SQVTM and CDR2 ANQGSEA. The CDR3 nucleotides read TGCAGCACCCGGACAGGGAGCTCGGACACTGAAGCTTTCTTT. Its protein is CSTRTGSSDTEAFF.

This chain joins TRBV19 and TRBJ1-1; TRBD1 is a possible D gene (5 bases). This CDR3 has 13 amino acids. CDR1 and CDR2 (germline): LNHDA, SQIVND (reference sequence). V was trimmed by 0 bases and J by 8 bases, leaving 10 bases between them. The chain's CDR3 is CASSIDWRGEAFF. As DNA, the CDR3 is TGTGCCAGTAGTATAGATTGGAGGGGCGAAGCTTTCTTT.

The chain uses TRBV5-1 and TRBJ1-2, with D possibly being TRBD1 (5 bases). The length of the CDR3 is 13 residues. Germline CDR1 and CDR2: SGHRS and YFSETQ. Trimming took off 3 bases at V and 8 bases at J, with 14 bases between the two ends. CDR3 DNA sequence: TGCGCCAGCAGCTGGGGCAGTAACGGAGGCTACACCTTC. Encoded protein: CASSWGSNGGYTF.

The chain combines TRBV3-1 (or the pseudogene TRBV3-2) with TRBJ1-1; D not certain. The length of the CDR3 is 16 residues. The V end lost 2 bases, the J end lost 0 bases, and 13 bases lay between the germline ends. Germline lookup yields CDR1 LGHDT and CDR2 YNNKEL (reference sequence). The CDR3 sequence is CASSQNSGTMNTEAFF. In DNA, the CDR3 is TGTGCCAGCAGCCAAAACTCGGGAACGATGAACACTGAAGCTTTCTTT.

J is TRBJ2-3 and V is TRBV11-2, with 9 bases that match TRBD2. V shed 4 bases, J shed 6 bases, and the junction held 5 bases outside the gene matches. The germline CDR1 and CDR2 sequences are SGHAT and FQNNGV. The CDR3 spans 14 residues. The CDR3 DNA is TGTGCCAGCAGCTCGGGACTAGCATCTGATACGCAGTATTTT. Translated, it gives CASSSGLASDTQYF.

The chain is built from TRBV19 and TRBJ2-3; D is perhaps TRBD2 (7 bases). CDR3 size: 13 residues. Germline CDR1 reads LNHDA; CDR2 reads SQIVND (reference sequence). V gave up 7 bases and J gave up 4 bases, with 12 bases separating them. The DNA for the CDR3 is TGTGCCAGTAACGGGGGGCCGGCAGATACGCAGTATTTT. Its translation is CASNGGPADTQYF.

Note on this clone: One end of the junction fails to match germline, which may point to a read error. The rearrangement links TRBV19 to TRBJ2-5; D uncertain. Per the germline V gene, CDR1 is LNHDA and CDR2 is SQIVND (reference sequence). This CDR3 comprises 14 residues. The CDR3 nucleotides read TGTGCCAGTAGTATAGGGGCCCACCAGGAGACCCAGTACTTC. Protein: CASSIGAHQETQYF.

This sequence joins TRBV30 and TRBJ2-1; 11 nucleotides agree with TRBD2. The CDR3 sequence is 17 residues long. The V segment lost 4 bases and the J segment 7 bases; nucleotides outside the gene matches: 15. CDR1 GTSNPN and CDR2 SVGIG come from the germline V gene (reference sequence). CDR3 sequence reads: CAWKRGTASGRKNEQFF. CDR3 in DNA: TGTGCCTGGAAGCGAGGGACTGCTAGCGGGAGGAAGAATGAGCAGTTCTTC. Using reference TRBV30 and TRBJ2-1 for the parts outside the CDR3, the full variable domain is SQTIHQWPATLVQPVGSPLSLECTVEGTSNPNLYWYRQAAGRGLQLLFYSVGIGQISSEVPQNLSASRPQDRQFILSSKKLLLSDSGFYLCAWKRGTASGRKNEQFFGPGTRLTVL.